These T cell receptor beta chains were read from a single sample in a study of post-analysis software for immune sequencing data. In TCRdb, the PCR reads were re-called with MiXCR into one record per CDR3 protein. This table has fewer than 850,000 distinct CDR3 sequences, 25% to 30% appearing once. The sequencing sample was made of blood. The origin of the receptors is a girl aged 5-17 years with multiple sclerosis. The CDR3 runs from the conserved cysteine through the conserved F or W. Clone size is stated in some rows and not others, as once, few, many or a class when expanded.

j_gene | len | abundance | v_gene | CDR3aa
TRBJ2-4 | 16 | NA | TRBV7-2 | CASSASTSVAKNIQYF
TRBJ1-4 | 14 | few | TRBV11-2 | CASSLRQVNEKLFF
TRBJ2-7 | 20 | NA | TRBV5-6 | CASSPPDRGGRRWFNYEQYF
TRBJ2-3 | 15 | NA | TRBV28 | CASTHFGAGTDTQYF
NA | 14 | NA | TRBV25-1 | CASSAGQMKETQYF
TRBJ1-2 | 12 | few | TRBV20-1 | CSAKTGNYGYTF
TRBJ2-5 | 19 | NA | TRBV7-8 | CASSLVLNFAPVPRETQYF
TRBJ2-7 | 15 | NA | TRBV6-6 | CASSSAGRVAYEQYF
TRBJ1-1 | 13 | NA | TRBV27 | CASSHQGLTGAFF
TRBJ2-1 | 14 | NA | TRBV6-1 | CASRGEGRVGEQFF
TRBJ1-5 | 15 | NA | TRBV12-3/TRBV12-4 | CASSLALSENQPQHF
TRBJ2-7 | 13 | few | TRBV18 | CASSYGAFYEQYF
TRBJ2-7 | 13 | NA | TRBV20-1 | CSATSGRVHEQYF
TRBJ2-1 | 15 | many | TRBV20-1 | CSAGLLAGDRNEQFF
TRBJ2-2 | 15 | NA | TRBV7-2 | CASSTRTGGNGELFF
TRBJ2-3 | 15 | few | TRBV7-2 | CASSLSGRATDTQYF
TRBJ2-2 | 13 | NA | TRBV2 | CAGASIGAGELFF
TRBJ2-5 | 14 | many | TRBV7-2 | CASSSPIRQETQYF
TRBJ2-3 | 16 | NA | TRBV9 | CASSGRAGAYTDTQYF
TRBJ2-3 | 17 | few | TRBV5-1 | CASSSIKQGFGTDTQYF
NA | 15 | NA | TRBV7-9 | CASSTPLSGEETQYF
TRBJ2-7 | 13 | few | TRBV7-2 | CASSRTHLGEQYF
TRBJ2-7 | 12 | many | TRBV10-2 | CASTDRNYEQYF
TRBJ1-1 | 14 | few | TRBV6-6 | CASSYSQGQTEAFF
TRBJ1-2 | 15 | many | TRBV20-1 | CSARDFRSLNYGYTF
TRBJ1-5 | 13 | once | TRBV5-6 | CASSTSPNQPQHF
TRBJ2-7 | 15 | NA | TRBV11-2 | CASRAQGAGPYEQYF
TRBJ2-1 | 16 | many | TRBV7-2 | CASSLAGTGSYNEQFF
TRBJ1-1 | 13 | NA | TRBV7-2 | CASSFFRSVEAFF
TRBJ2-1 | 12 | NA | TRBV20-1 | CSAKPTYNEQFF
TRBJ2-3 | 18 | NA | TRBV7-2 | CASSLVGLAGFRTDTQYF
TRBJ2-5 | 15 | NA | TRBV7-2 | CASSRRVRERETQYF
TRBJ2-1 | 14 | many | TRBV20-1 | CSASGGSEYNEQFF
TRBJ2-7 | 17 | NA | TRBV20-1 | CSASRDTAGTSNSEQYF
TRBJ1-5 | 14 | NA | TRBV7-2 | CASSLGAANQPQHF
TRBJ1-4 | 16 | NA | TRBV7-2 | CASSFDRAVASEKLFF
TRBJ2-2 | 15 | NA | TRBV20-1 | CSARGSIAGIGELFF
TRBJ2-4 | 14 | NA | TRBV4-1 | CASSQDLARNIQYF
TRBJ2-3 | 17 | NA | TRBV12-3/TRBV12-4 | CASSWGPTGTPADTQYF
TRBJ1-2 | 11 | many | TRBV29-1 | CSVRTDYGYTF
TRBJ1-3 | 16 | NA | TRBV9 | CASSGPGQLSGNTIYF
TRBJ1-2 | 14 | few | TRBV27 | CATKPQQGNYGYTF
TRBJ2-3 | 14 | many | TRBV24-1 | CATSNDGSTDTQYF
TRBJ2-2 | 16 | NA | TRBV5-5 | CASSWIAGKNTGELFF
TRBJ2-1 | 17 | NA | TRBV6-2/TRBV6-3 | CASSTPETGNPYNEQFF
TRBJ2-3 | 14 | NA | TRBV20-1 | CSAEPGLAPDTQYF
TRBJ2-1 | 16 | NA | TRBV6-5 | CASSYSTGHPRNEQFF
TRBJ2-1 | 18 | NA | TRBV7-2 | CASSLVGPGGSSYNEQFF
TRBJ2-5 | 17 | NA | TRBV18 | CASSTTGPGQGRNEQYF